This is a list of T cell receptor beta chains from one sample in a study of blood T cell repertoires in COVID-19. The method was immunoSEQ multiplex PCR; TCRdb's version includes in-frame clones alone and lacks a portion of them. The table shows approximately 440,000 clones, with about 87% occurring only once. What was sequenced was peripheral blood. All receptors come from a woman aged 45-65 years with COVID-19, enrolled during active disease. CDR3s include the opening cysteine and the closing phenylalanine or tryptophan. The D gene is left open where the match is weak. A clone size is listed for some rows: how often the clone was seen (once, few, many), or a class if it is expanded.

clone_size: NA
v_call: TRBV29-1
j_call: TRBJ1-3
d_call: NA
cdr3_aa: CSVAGSGNTIYF
cdr3_nt: TGCAGCGTTGCAGGGTCTGGAAACACCATATATTTT

clone_size: NA
v_call: TRBV28
j_call: TRBJ1-3
d_call: NA
cdr3_aa: CASTSSGNTIYF
cdr3_nt: TGTGCCAGCACCTCCTCTGGAAACACCATATATTTT

clone_size: NA
v_call: TRBV23-1
j_call: TRBJ1-5
d_call: NA
cdr3_aa: CGGNKGEDHQPQHF
cdr3_nt: TGCGGAGGAAATAAGGGAGAGGATCATCAGCCCCAGCATTTT

clone_size: NA
v_call: TRBV7-5
j_call: TRBJ2-1
d_call: NA
cdr3_aa: CARSWKRTSGGARIPDSYNEQFF
cdr3_nt: TGTGCCAGAAGCTGGAAAAGGACTAGCGGGGGTGCTCGCATACCAGACTCCTACAATGAGCAGTTCTTC

clone_size: NA
v_call: TRBV28
j_call: TRBJ2-4
d_call: TRBD1
cdr3_aa: CASTPGGGRLETKNIQYF
cdr3_nt: TGTGCCAGCACCCCAGGGGGCGGCAGGCTGGAGACCAAAAACATTCAGTACTTC

clone_size: NA
v_call: TRBV28
j_call: TRBJ1-5
d_call: NA
cdr3_aa: CASSSPGRRNQPQHF
cdr3_nt: TGTGCCAGCAGTTCCCCGGGAAGGAGAAATCAGCCCCAGCATTTT

clone_size: NA
v_call: TRBV29-1
j_call: TRBJ1-2
d_call: TRBD1
cdr3_aa: CSVEDPLGQGAGGYTF
cdr3_nt: TGCAGCGTTGAAGACCCCCTAGGACAGGGGGCAGGAGGCTACACCTTC

clone_size: NA
v_call: TRBV7-8
j_call: TRBJ2-2
d_call: TRBD1
cdr3_aa: CASSSQGAEGELFF
cdr3_nt: TGTGCCAGCAGCTCCCAGGGGGCTGAGGGGGAGCTGTTTTTT

clone_size: NA
v_call: TRBV27
j_call: TRBJ1-1
d_call: NA
cdr3_aa: CASSVNRVSNTEAFF
cdr3_nt: TGTGCCAGCAGCGTCAACAGGGTTTCGAACACTGAAGCTTTCTTT

clone_size: NA
v_call: TRBV6-6
j_call: TRBJ2-1
d_call: NA
cdr3_aa: CASSLVGSEQFF
cdr3_nt: TGTGCCAGCAGCCTAGTGGGGAGTGAGCAGTTCTTC

clone_size: NA
v_call: TRBV4-1
j_call: TRBJ2-7
d_call: NA
cdr3_aa: CASSQGLFGPYEQYF
cdr3_nt: TGCGCCAGCAGCCAAGGTCTTTTCGGTCCCTACGAGCAGTACTTC

clone_size: NA
v_call: TRBV20-1
j_call: TRBJ2-1
d_call: NA
cdr3_aa: CSARAGNEQFF
cdr3_nt: TGCAGTGCTAGAGCCGGGAATGAGCAGTTCTTC

clone_size: NA
v_call: TRBV9
j_call: TRBJ1-3
d_call: NA
cdr3_aa: CASSVGPGGTYAGNTIYF
cdr3_nt: TGTGCCAGCAGCGTAGGTCCTGGGGGGACTTACGCCGGAAACACCATATATTTT

clone_size: few
v_call: TRBV19
j_call: TRBJ1-3
d_call: NA
cdr3_aa: CASSGGVYSGNTIYF
cdr3_nt: TGTGCCAGTAGTGGCGGGGTTTACTCTGGAAACACCATATATTTT

clone_size: NA
v_call: TRBV6-1
j_call: TRBJ2-3
d_call: TRBD2
cdr3_aa: CASSEAGGGTDTQYF
cdr3_nt: TGTGCCAGCAGTGAAGCGGGGGGGGGCACAGATACGCAGTATTTT

clone_size: NA
v_call: TRBV11-2
j_call: TRBJ1-2
d_call: TRBD1
cdr3_aa: CASSLVRTGGGNYGYTF
cdr3_nt: TGTGCCAGCAGCTTAGTAAGGACAGGGGGAGGTAACTATGGCTACACCTTC

clone_size: NA
v_call: TRBV9
j_call: TRBJ1-1
d_call: TRBD1
cdr3_aa: CASSPRDRVSRRNTEAFF
cdr3_nt: TGTGCCAGCAGCCCAAGGGACAGGGTCTCTCGTCGGAACACTGAAGCTTTCTTT

clone_size: NA
v_call: TRBV12-3/TRBV12-4
j_call: TRBJ1-2
d_call: NA
cdr3_aa: CASSLGRVHGYTF
cdr3_nt: TGTGCCAGCAGTTTAGGGAGGGTCCATGGCTACACCTTC

clone_size: NA
v_call: TRBV10-3
j_call: TRBJ1-2
d_call: NA
cdr3_aa: CAISRTADGYTF
cdr3_nt: TGTGCCATCAGTAGGACAGCCGATGGCTACACCTTC

clone_size: NA
v_call: TRBV7-9
j_call: TRBJ1-1
d_call: TRBD1
cdr3_aa: CASRKGGGNTEAFF
cdr3_nt: TGTGCCAGCAGGAAAGGAGGGGGCAACACTGAAGCTTTCTTT

clone_size: NA
v_call: TRBV7-3
j_call: TRBJ1-3
d_call: TRBD1
cdr3_aa: CASSLSSRTGPSGNTIYF
cdr3_nt: TGTGCCAGCAGCTTATCGTCCAGGACAGGACCCTCTGGAAACACCATATATTTT

clone_size: NA
v_call: TRBV4-1
j_call: TRBJ1-2
d_call: NA
cdr3_aa: CASSQEGGKNYGYTF
cdr3_nt: TGCGCCAGCAGCCAAGAGGGGGGGAAAAACTATGGCTACACCTTC

clone_size: NA
v_call: TRBV6-4
j_call: TRBJ1-3
d_call: NA
cdr3_aa: CASLLGGQGNTIYF
cdr3_nt: TGTGCCAGCCTTCTGGGGGGGCAGGGAAACACCATATATTTT

clone_size: NA
v_call: TRBV5-1
j_call: TRBJ1-2
d_call: TRBD1
cdr3_aa: CASSLGSGGNDYGYTF
cdr3_nt: TGCGCCAGCAGCTTGGGGTCAGGGGGCAACGACTATGGCTACACCTTC

clone_size: NA
v_call: TRBV5-6
j_call: TRBJ1-6
d_call: NA
cdr3_aa: CASSLGRGLDSPLHF
cdr3_nt: TGTGCCAGCAGCTTGGGGCGGGGTTTAGATTCACCCCTCCACTTT

clone_size: once
v_call: TRBV18
j_call: TRBJ2-7
d_call: NA
cdr3_aa: CASSPGTSSYEQYF
cdr3_nt: TGTGCCAGCTCACCAGGGACATCCTCCTACGAGCAGTACTTC

clone_size: NA
v_call: TRBV6-5
j_call: TRBJ1-6
d_call: NA
cdr3_aa: CASTYLDSFNSPLHF
cdr3_nt: TGTGCCAGCACCTACCTGGACAGTTTTAATTCACCCCTCCACTTT

clone_size: NA
v_call: TRBV19
j_call: TRBJ2-7
d_call: TRBD2
cdr3_aa: CASSSGGAYEQYF
cdr3_nt: TGTGCCAGTAGTTCCGGGGGGGCCTACGAGCAGTACTTC

clone_size: NA
v_call: TRBV12-3/TRBV12-4
j_call: TRBJ1-2
d_call: NA
cdr3_aa: CASNSLYLYGYTF
cdr3_nt: TGTGCCAGCAATTCGCTATACCTCTATGGCTACACCTTC

clone_size: NA
v_call: TRBV6-5
j_call: TRBJ2-2
d_call: TRBD2
cdr3_aa: CASYGGRLRTGELFF
cdr3_nt: TGTGCCAGCTACGGCGGGAGACTCCGCACCGGGGAGCTGTTTTTT

clone_size: NA
v_call: TRBV19
j_call: TRBJ1-1
d_call: NA
cdr3_aa: CASSRGQQNTEAFF
cdr3_nt: TGTGCCAGTAGTAGAGGACAGCAGAACACTGAAGCTTTCTTT